What follows is one T cell receptor beta chain and its context. TCRdb processed the 5' RACE reads again and assigns one entry to each CDR3 protein, with no DNA. The repertoire table contains some 200,000 distinct CDR3 sequences. The CDR3 runs to 15 residues. Looked up from germline, CDR1 is LNHDA and CDR2 is SQIVND (reference sequence). These data belong to a study of monozygotic twins with inflammatory bowel disease. The chain combines TRBV19 with TRBJ2-7. The clonotype originates from a human donor with ulcerative colitis or Crohn's disease, or a healthy co-twin of an affected twin (not recorded which). Sequences were obtained from blood. CDR3 sequence reads: CASSMIGERPYEQYF.